This entry lists 26 T cell receptor beta chains sequenced from one sample in a study of long-term antiretroviral therapy in people with HIV. An immunoSEQ assay, version v3.0, was performed at survey level. TCRdb's copy holds only in-frame clones and misses some; the assay was immunoSEQ multiplex PCR. In the table there are tens of thousands of clones, 76% of which are singletons. The material sequenced was unsorted PBMCs, taken 1.1 years before starting antiretroviral therapy. The receptors shown here come from a woman in her forties with HIV.

This clone was seen more than once but under ten times. The chain combines TRBV5-1 with TRBJ2-7; 7 bases line up with TRBD1. In germline, CDR1 is SGHRS, CDR2 YFSETQ. V lost 0 bases to trimming and J lost 2 bases; unmatched junction nucleotides: 8. The CDR3 totals 16 residues. As DNA, the CDR3 is TGCGCCAGCAGCTTGGGGGGGACAGCCCTTCCCTACGAGCAGTACTTC. Translation gives CASSLGGTALPYEQYF.

This clone was seen just once. This chain joins TRBV7-9 and TRBJ2-5; the D gene is possibly TRBD2 (5 bases). Germline V gene lookup returns CDR1 SEHNR and CDR2 FQNEAQ (reference sequence). V was trimmed by 4 bases and J by 2 bases, leaving 14 bases between them. The CDR3 consists of 15 residues. The CDR3 region is CASSYSYDYQETQYF. The CDR3 DNA reads as TGTGCCAGCAGCTACTCCTACGACTATCAAGAGACCCAGTACTTC.

The J gene is TRBJ2-7, the V gene TRBV7-9, with a possible D match to TRBD2 (5 bases). The V end lost 4 bases, the J end lost 2 bases, and 15 bases lay between the germline ends. CDR1 and CDR2 from the germline V gene are SEHNR and FQNEAQ (reference sequence). This CDR3 has 15 residues. The CDR3 DNA reads TGTGCCAGCAGCTCGGGGAGAGAGATTGCCTACGAGCAGTACTTC. Amino acids: CASSSGREIAYEQYF.

This clone appeared a single time. This sequence joins TRBV27 and TRBJ2-5, with 9 bases that match TRBD2. This CDR3 region has 15 residues. Germline V gene data show CDR1 as MNHEY and CDR2 as SMNVEV (reference sequence). V lost 4 bases, J lost 2 bases, and 5 bases stayed unmatched. CDR3 sequence (DNA): TGTGCCAGCAGTTCGCCGACTAGCGGACAAGAGACCCAGTACTTC. Its protein is CASSSPTSGQETQYF.

This clone was recorded a few times. The rearrangement joins TRBV4-1 to TRBJ1-1, with a weak D call TRBD1 (5 bases). The germline V gene has CDR1 MGHRA and CDR2 YSYEKL. The CDR3 sequence is 15 residues long. V was pared by 3 bases and J by 1 base, with 12 bases between. The CDR3 DNA sequence: TGCGCCAGCAGCCATAATGGACAATCGAACACTGAAGCTTTCTTT. Encoded protein: CASSHNGQSNTEAFF.

DNA for the CDR3: TGTGCCAGCAATCGGGACAGGGACTATGGCTACACCTTC. Translating gives CASNRDRDYGYTF. The rearrangement links TRBV2 to TRBJ1-2, with 9 bases fitting TRBD1. The CDR3 sequence is 13 residues long. The J segment lost 3 bases and the V segment lost 7 bases, leaving 3 bases of the junction unmatched. Germline CDR1 SNHLY, CDR2 FYNNEI.

This sequence joins TRBV19 and TRBJ1-3; the D is unclear. Per germline, CDR1 LNHDA and CDR2 SQIVND (reference sequence). The CDR3 loop spans 16 amino acids. The V end was cut by 3 bases, the J end by 0 bases, with 12 bases between. The CDR3 DNA reads as TGTGCCAGTAGTATCGCTTCGGCAGCCTCTGGAAACACCATATATTTT. It specifies CASSIASAASGNTIYF.

The chain employs TRBV7-2 and TRBJ1-6; D call uncertain. Trimming cost V 1 base and J 6 bases, with 7 bases left between them. Germline V CDR1 and CDR2: SGHTA, FQGNSA. The CDR3 has 14 residues. The CDR3 nucleotides read TGTGCCAGCAGCTTAGGGGGAACTAATTCACCCCTCCACTTT. Protein product: CASSLGGTNSPLHF. Filled out from reference TRBV7-2 and TRBJ1-6, the complete variable domain reads GAGVSQSPSNKVTEKGKDVELRCDPISGHTALYWYRQSLGQGLEFLIYFQGNSAPDKSGLPSDRFSAERTGGSVSTLTIQRTQQEDSAVYLCASSLGGTNSPLHFGNGTRLTVT.

This sequence joins TRBV14 and TRBJ2-1; 7 bases line up with TRBD1. The V gene end was trimmed by 3 bases and the J gene end by 3 bases; junction bases not matched to a gene: 8. The CDR3 consists of 16 residues. CDR1 SGHDN and CDR2 FVKESK come from the germline V gene. The CDR3 reads CASSHLLGDSYNEQFF. CDR3 in DNA: TGTGCCAGCAGCCATCTTCTGGGGGACAGCTACAATGAGCAGTTCTTC.

This clone was seen more than once but under ten times. This chain joins TRBV14 and TRBJ2-4; D may be TRBD2 (5 bases). Germline assignment: CDR1 SGHDN and CDR2 FVKESK. V was cut by 0 bases and J by 6 bases, with 6 bases left in between. CDR3 size: 13 residues. DNA for the CDR3: TGTGCCAGCAGCCAAGAACGGGGAAACATTCAGTACTTC. Translating it yields CASSQERGNIQYF. Full variable domain (missing parts from reference TRBV14 and TRBJ2-4): EAGVTQFPSHSVIEKGQTVTLRCDPISGHDNLYWYRRVMGKEIKFLLHFVKESKQDESGMPNNRFLAERTGGTYSTLKVQPAELEDSGVYFCASSQERGNIQYFGAGTRLSVL.

The CDR3 DNA reads TGTGCCAGCAGCTTTGGGTCCGGGGAGCTGTTTTTT. Amino acid sequence: CASSFGSGELFF. The gene calls are TRBV11-3 and TRBJ2-2; unclear D gene. CDR1 SGHNT and CDR2 YENEEA come from the germline V gene. Deletions cut 3 bases from V and 6 bases from J, with 5 bases between. This CDR3 comprises 12 residues.

This sequence joins TRBV5-5 and TRBJ1-5; D unclear. The length of the CDR3 is 13 residues. The ends were cut back, 1 base at V and 4 bases at J, with 6 bases in the middle. Germline-derived CDR1 and CDR2 are SGHKS and YYEKEE (reference sequence). The CDR3 region has the DNA TGTGCCAGCAGCTTGCCGGGAAATCAGCCCCAGCATTTT. Amino acids: CASSLPGNQPQHF.

The chain joins TRBV4-2 to TRBJ1-2, with no clear D. V was clipped by 7 bases and J by 4 bases, with 16 bases between them. From germline, CDR1 is LGHNA and CDR2 YNFKEQ. The CDR3 covers 14 residues. CDR3 region: CASKDGYGIYGYTF. As DNA, the CDR3 is TGTGCCAGCAAGGACGGTTACGGGATCTATGGCTACACCTTC.

The genes are TRBV6-1 and TRBJ2-7, with TRBD2 identical over 9 bases. V lost 4 bases to trimming and J lost 3 bases; unmatched junction nucleotides: 10. The germline gives CDR1 MNHNS, CDR2 SASEGT. The CDR3 contains 16 residues. CDR3 in DNA: TGTGCCAGCAGTGGAACTACTAGCGGGTTTTTCTACGAGCAGTACTTC. It translates to CASSGTTSGFFYEQYF.

This clone was seen a few times. The chain is built from TRBV19 and TRBJ2-2; 11 positions match TRBD1. The V segment lost 3 bases and the J segment 5 bases; nucleotides outside the gene matches: 5. CDR1 LNHDA and CDR2 SQIVND come from the germline V gene (reference sequence). This CDR3 comprises 16 residues. The DNA of the CDR3 is TGTGCCAGTAGTATCCTGGGACAGGGGGGAACCGGGGAGCTGTTTTTT. It codes for CASSILGQGGTGELFF. The complete variable domain, with remaining parts taken from reference TRBV19 and TRBJ2-2, reads DGGITQSPKYLFRKEGQNVTLSCEQNLNHDAMYWYRQDPGQGLRLIYYSQIVNDFQKGDIAEGYSVSREKKESFPLTVTSAQKNPTAFYLCASSILGQGGTGELFFGEGSRLTVL.

CDR3 residues: CASSSGPLPYEQYF. CDR3 in DNA: TGCGCCAGCAGCTCGGGACCGCTACCCTACGAGCAGTACTTC. This chain connects TRBV10-1 to TRBJ2-7; the D gene could be TRBD1 or TRBD2 (5 bases each). The V end lost 6 bases, the J end lost 2 bases, and 14 bases lay between the germline ends. This CDR3 contains 14 residues. Germline V lookup: CDR1 WNHNN, CDR2 SYGVQD (reference sequence).

The V and J genes are TRBV5-6 and TRBJ2-6, with D uncertain. Germline V gene lookup returns CDR1 SGHDT and CDR2 YYEEEE. The CDR3 sequence is 15 residues long. V lost 6 bases and J 0 bases, leaving 10 bases between the germline ends. CDR3 DNA sequence: TGTGCCAGCAACGCTGGGGTCTCTGGGGCCAACGTCCTGACTTTC. As protein: CASNAGVSGANVLTF. The full variable domain, with the rest looked up from reference TRBV5-6 and TRBJ2-6, is DAGVTQSPTHLIKTRGQQVTLRCSPKSGHDTVSWYQQALGQGPQFIFQYYEEEERQRGNFPDRFSGHQFPNYSSELNVNALLLGDSALYLCASNAGVSGANVLTFGAGSRLTVL.

V is TRBV19 and J is TRBJ1-6; tentatively, D is TRBD1 (6 bases). In germline, CDR1 is LNHDA, CDR2 SQIVND (reference sequence). The germline V and J ends were trimmed by 5 bases and 0 bases, with 20 bases remaining between them. This CDR3 has 19 amino acids. CDR3: CASSPRYRAADSYNSPLHF. CDR3 bases: TGTGCCAGTAGTCCTCGTTACAGGGCGGCCGACTCCTATAATTCACCCCTCCACTTT.

The gene calls are TRBV10-2 and TRBJ2-7; unclear D gene. The V gene's germline CDR1 is WSHSY and CDR2 SAAADI. There are 14 residues in the CDR3. The V end lost 0 bases, the J end lost 4 bases, and 10 bases lay between the germline ends. CDR3 in amino acids: CASSESGLRYEQYF. In DNA form, the CDR3 reads TGCGCCAGCAGTGAGTCAGGATTGAGATACGAGCAGTACTTC.

V is TRBV10-3 and J is TRBJ1-3; D is unresolved. Germline values: CDR1 ENHRY, CDR2 SYGVKD. V was pared by 6 bases and J by 3 bases, with 6 bases between. This CDR3 spans 12 amino acids. The CDR3 DNA follows: TGTGCCATCAGCGTAAATGGAAACACCATATATTTT. Translated: CAISVNGNTIYF.

The V gene is TRBV6-5, the J gene TRBJ1-1, with a tentative D call TRBD1 (5 bases). CDR1 MNHEY and CDR2 SVGAGI come from the germline V gene. The V end lost 8 bases, the J end lost 2 bases, and 12 bases lay between the germline ends. CDR3 size: 13 residues. CDR3 residues: CASEWQGNTEAFF. CDR3 DNA sequence: TGTGCCAGCGAATGGCAGGGCAACACTGAAGCTTTCTTT.

There are a few counts of this clone. As DNA, the CDR3 is TGTGCCAGTAAGAGCCTTAGCGGAAAACCCTACGAGCAGTACTTC. Its translation: CASKSLSGKPYEQYF. V and J are TRBV19 and TRBJ2-7, with D perhaps TRBD2 (6 bases). The germline CDR1 and CDR2 sequences are LNHDA and SQIVND (reference sequence). The CDR3 length is 15 residues. With 7 bases removed from V and 2 bases from J, the gap between germline ends came to 18 bases.

This chain connects TRBV2 to TRBJ1-4; 7 nucleotides line up with TRBD1. This CDR3 has 16 residues. The ends lost 1 base at V and 3 bases at J; junction bases unmatched: 5. Germline V CDR1 and CDR2: SNHLY, FYNNEI. In DNA, the CDR3 is TGTGCCAGCAGTGAAGTAGGGGGCTCGGCTAATGAAAAACTGTTTTTT. It is translated as CASSEVGGSANEKLFF.

This clone was found once. The chain has TRBV4-1 and TRBJ1-1; D is uncertain. This CDR3 spans 16 amino acids. Germline V gene lookup returns CDR1 MGHRA and CDR2 YSYEKL. V shed 1 base and J shed 3 bases, with 15 bases lying between them. The CDR3 here is CASSQGGGKRDTEAFF. Written as DNA, the CDR3 is TGCGCCAGCAGCCAAGGAGGCGGAAAAAGGGACACTGAAGCTTTCTTT.

The CDR3 sequence: CASSVDRVRGPNTEAFF. The CDR3 DNA is TGTGCCAGCAGCGTAGATCGGGTCAGGGGACCGAACACTGAAGCTTTCTTT. The rearrangement links TRBV9 to TRBJ1-1; D perhaps matches TRBD1 (6 bases). Trimming removed 0 bases from V and 1 base from J, with 16 bases in between. This CDR3 spans 17 amino acids. In germline, CDR1 is SGDLS, CDR2 YYNGEE.

The chain uses TRBV7-9 and TRBJ1-2; D uncertain. The CDR3 is made up of 14 amino acids. Germline V gene lookup returns CDR1 SEHNR and CDR2 FQNEAQ (reference sequence). Trimming left V 2 bases short and J 8 bases short, with 15 bases between. CDR3 region: CASSLTEIAWGYTF. The CDR3, as DNA: TGTGCCAGCAGCTTAACAGAGATTGCTTGGGGCTACACCTTC.